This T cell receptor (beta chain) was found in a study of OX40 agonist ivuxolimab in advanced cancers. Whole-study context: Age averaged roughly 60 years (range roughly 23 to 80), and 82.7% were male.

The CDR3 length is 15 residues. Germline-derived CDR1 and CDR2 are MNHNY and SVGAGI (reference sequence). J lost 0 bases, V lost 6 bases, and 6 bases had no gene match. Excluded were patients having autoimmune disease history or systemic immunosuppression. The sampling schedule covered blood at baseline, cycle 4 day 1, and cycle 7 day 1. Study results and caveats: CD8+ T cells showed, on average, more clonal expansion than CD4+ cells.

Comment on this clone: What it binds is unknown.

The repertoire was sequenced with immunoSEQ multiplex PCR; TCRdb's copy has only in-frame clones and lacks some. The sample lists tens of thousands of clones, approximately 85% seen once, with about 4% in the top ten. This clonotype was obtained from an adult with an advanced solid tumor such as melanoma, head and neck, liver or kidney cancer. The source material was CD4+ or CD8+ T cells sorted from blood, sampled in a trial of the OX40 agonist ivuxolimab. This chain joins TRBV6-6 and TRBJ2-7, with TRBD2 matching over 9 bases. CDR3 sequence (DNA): TGTGCCAGCAGGGCCCTTAGCGGGAGCTCCTACGAGCAGTACTTC. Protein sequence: CASRALSGSSYEQYF.